Included here is one T cell receptor beta chain sequence, with context. Its antigen is not known. Germline CDR1 and CDR2: WSHSY and SAAADI. Trimming stripped 5 bases from V and 5 bases from J, with 9 bases between. The CDR3 has 12 residues. Arm-PCR of CDR3 regions with iRepertoire HTBI primers generated TCR beta libraries. TCRdb reprocessed the multiplex PCR reads with MiXCR, giving one entry per CDR3 protein. The table records 400,000 to 450,000 distinct CDR3 sequences, less than 25% of them present only once. The source of the sample is a study of regulatory T cells in long-lasting Graves disease. Study-level results: Patients whose Graves' disease persisted exhibited lower TCR diversity than those newly diagnosed. The study examined only peripheral blood, not thyroid tissue.

Time point noted: persistent/refractory GD, antithyroid drugs over 5 years with positive TRAb. Construction of the TCR library relied on RNA isolated from PBMCs. The V gene is TRBV10-2, the J gene TRBJ1-2; D gene uncertain. The source was peripheral blood mononuclear cells (PBMCs), collected when the disease was refractory, from a patient treated with antithyroid drugs. The sequence came from a female donor with Graves disease. CDR3 nucleotides: TGCGCCAGCAGTACCGACGGATATGGCTACACCTTC. Residues: CASSTDGYGYTF.